This passage covers 30 T cell receptor beta chains from one sample sequenced in a study listed by TCRdb under 2016. Receptor amplification or capture employed RT-PCR. The instrument given in TCRdb is Illumina MiSeq. TCRdb ran its own pipeline on the public reads, namely fastp trimming at Q25 and MiXCR clone calling, and kept in-frame beta chains. Each CDR3 protein appears once, grouped with its most common genes and DNA. This sample lists 550,000 to 750,000 distinct CDR3 sequences; 14% were detected once. The top ten clones comprise around 3.3% of the sample. The sequencing input was memory CD4+ T cells from blood. The receptors here all came from a female donor in good health, serving as a healthy control.

V gene TRBV28 combines with J gene TRBJ2-7; tentatively, D is TRBD1 or TRBD2 (6 bases each). Germline CDR1 and CDR2: MDHEN and SYDVKM. CDR3 length equals 15 residues. The V end was cut by 4 bases, the J end by 6 bases, with 19 bases between. DNA of the CDR3: TGTGCCAGCAGTTCCCCCGGGGGCCGAGGCTCCGAGCAGTACTTC. Translation gives CASSSPGGRGSEQYF.

This clonotype was detected a few times. The rearrangement joins TRBV7-2 to TRBJ2-7, with D maybe TRBD1 (5 bases). This CDR3 is built from 15 residues. Germline V gives CDR1 SGHTA, CDR2 FQGNSA. V was cut by 2 bases and J by 4 bases, with 15 bases left in between. The CDR3 DNA reads as TGTGCCAGCAGCTTATTGGTTGACAGTAGGTACGAGCAGTACTTC. Translating gives CASSLLVDSRYEQYF.

This clonotype has a handful of counts. CDR3 amino acids: CASSPDPGWGGAQHF. Here the CDR3 DNA reads TGTGCCAGCAGCCCTGATCCTGGGTGGGGGGGTGCCCAGCATTTT. The V and J genes are TRBV4-2 and TRBJ1-5; D is possibly TRBD1 (5 bases). Germline CDR1 is LGHNA and CDR2 is YNFKEQ. The V end lost 4 bases, the J end lost 11 bases, and 21 bases lay between the germline ends. The CDR3 loop spans 15 amino acids.

This clonotype was picked up many times. The rearrangement joins TRBV6-5 to TRBJ1-3; D not resolved. From germline, CDR1 is MNHEY and CDR2 SVGAGI. Trimming took 2 bases from V and 3 from J, leaving 8 bases between them. The CDR3 runs to 14 residues. CDR3 nucleotides: TGTGCCAGCAGTTACGATGGCGGTGGAAACACCATATATTTT. Its protein is CASSYDGGGNTIYF.

This clonotype was counted between two and nine times. The chain couples TRBV7-3 to TRBJ1-1, with D possibly being TRBD1 (6 bases). In germline, CDR1 is SGHTA, CDR2 FQGTGA. This CDR3 region has 13 residues. The germline V and J ends were trimmed by 6 bases and 12 bases, with 20 bases remaining between them. The CDR3 DNA reads TGTGCCAGCAGTTCAGGGGCCCTGGAGAAGACTTTCTTT. It yields the protein CASSSGALEKTFF.

The chain carries TRBV2 and TRBJ2-2, with 9 positions matching TRBD2. This CDR3 region has 15 residues. CDR1 and CDR2 (germline): SNHLY, FYNNEI. Losses at the gene ends were 6 bases for V and 0 bases for J; bases not matched to a gene: 2. CDR3 residues: CASRGLASNTGELFF. DNA for the CDR3: TGTGCCAGCAGGGGACTAGCCTCGAACACCGGGGAGCTGTTTTTT. Complete variable domain (other parts from reference TRBV2 and TRBJ2-2): EPEVTQTPSHQVTQMGQEVILRCVPISNHLYFYWYRQILGQKVEFLVSFYNNEISEKSEIFDDQFSVERPDGSNFTLKIRSTKLEDSAMYFCASRGLASNTGELFFGEGSRLTVL.

This clonotype was seen many times. CDR3 amino acids: CSARDPRQATDTQYF. The CDR3 DNA is TGCAGTGCTAGAGACCCACGACAGGCCACAGATACGCAGTATTTT. V is TRBV20-1 and J is TRBJ2-3; possibly TRBD1 for D (6 bases). The length of the CDR3 is 15 residues. The V and J ends lost 0 bases and 2 bases respectively, with 12 bases between them. The V gene's germline CDR1 is DFQATT and CDR2 SNEGSKA (reference sequence).

This chain joins TRBV20-1 and TRBJ1-6; tentatively, D is TRBD1 (5 bases). Looked up from germline, CDR1 is DFQATT and CDR2 is SNEGSKA (reference sequence). V lost 3 bases and J lost 7, with 13 bases in between. The CDR3 consists of 14 residues. DNA for the CDR3: TGCAGTGCTAGGGGGGGGAATCTAAATTCACCCCTCCACTTT. Its protein product is CSARGGNLNSPLHF.

This clonotype was counted a few times. V and J are TRBV5-4 and TRBJ2-3; 7 bases are shared with TRBD2. Unmatched junction bases numbered 5, after V lost 1 base and J lost 0 bases. This CDR3 contains 16 residues. Germline lookup yields CDR1 SGHNT and CDR2 YYREEE (reference sequence). The DNA of the CDR3 is TGTGCCAGCAGCTTGAAGCGGGAAGTTAGCACAGATACGCAGTATTTT. Protein: CASSLKREVSTDTQYF.

This clonotype was observed a few times. The chain uses TRBV5-1 and TRBJ2-1, with no clear D. Trimming removed 0 bases from V and 1 base from J, with 11 bases in between. Germline CDR1 is SGHRS and CDR2 is YFSETQ. The CDR3 has 16 amino acids. CDR3 sequence reads: CASSLEGLRSYNEQFF. The CDR3 bases are TGCGCCAGCAGCTTGGAAGGGTTAAGATCCTACAATGAGCAGTTCTTC.

This clonotype was recorded a few times. This chain uses TRBV7-9 with TRBJ1-2, with D possibly TRBD1 on 6 matching bases. The V gene lost 3 bases and the J gene lost 3 bases, with 17 bases spanning the gap. This CDR3 is built from 16 residues. CDR1 SEHNR and CDR2 FQNEAQ come from the germline V gene (reference sequence). CDR3 region: CASSFYPGQGDYGYTF. Written as DNA, the CDR3 is TGTGCCAGCAGCTTCTACCCGGGACAAGGAGACTATGGCTACACCTTC.

The CDR3 nucleotides are TGTGCCTGGGCCGGCGGGGGAAGCAGCAATCAGCCCCAGCATTTT. Translated, it gives CAWAGGGSSNQPQHF. The chain recombines TRBV30 with TRBJ1-5; D is possibly TRBD1 (5 bases). The germline V gene has CDR1 GTSNPN and CDR2 SVGIG (reference sequence). V was clipped by 5 bases and J by 1 base, with 15 bases between them. CDR3 length: 15 residues.

This clonotype has a count of ten or more. The chain recombines TRBV7-9 with TRBJ2-7, with 8 positions matching TRBD2. CDR1 SEHNR and CDR2 FQNEAQ come from the germline V gene (reference sequence). V lost 3 bases, J lost 6 bases, and 13 bases stayed unmatched. The CDR3 has 16 amino acids. Written as DNA, the CDR3 is TGTGCCAGCAGCTTCCCAGGGGCGGGAGGCGAGAGCGAGCAGTACTTC. Translation gives CASSFPGAGGESEQYF.

The chain is built from TRBV20-1 and TRBJ2-5; a possible D gene is TRBD2 (6 bases). The CDR3 sequence is 14 residues long. Germline V gene data show CDR1 as DFQATT and CDR2 as SNEGSKA (reference sequence). Between the trimmed V and J ends, which lost 6 bases and 5 bases, there was a span of 19 bases. The CDR3 here is CSARGSRGMETQYF. The DNA of the CDR3 is TGCAGTGCCCGAGGCTCGCGCGGGATGGAGACCCAGTACTTC.

This clonotype was counted a few times. The chain carries TRBV20-1 and TRBJ2-7; TRBD2 matches at 8 bases. The germline V gene has CDR1 DFQATT and CDR2 SNEGSKA (reference sequence). V shed 6 bases, J shed 0 bases, and the junction held 13 bases outside the gene matches. The CDR3 contains 16 residues. The CDR3 nucleotides are TGCAGTGCCCCCCCCCCAGCGGGGGCCGTCTCCTACGAGCAGTACTTC. Protein product: CSAPPPAGAVSYEQYF.

This clonotype came up many times. The chain links TRBV12-3 or TRBV12-4 to TRBJ1-6, with D unresolved. The CDR3 length is 12 residues. With 5 bases removed from V and 10 bases from J, the gap between germline ends came to 9 bases. The CDR3 region has the DNA TGTGCCAGCAGTGAGGCGGCCTCACCCCTCCACTTT. Protein product: CASSEAASPLHF.

This clonotype was observed at least ten times. The junction shows a germline mismatch at one end, possibly a read error. The genes are TRBV20-1 and TRBJ2-7, with a weak D call TRBD1 (8 bases). The CDR3 contains 12 residues. Germline V gene data show CDR1 as DFQATT and CDR2 as SNEGSKA (reference sequence). The CDR3 sequence is CSARDRLQGGNF. The CDR3, as DNA: TGCAGTGCTAGAGACAGACTACAGGGGGGGAACTTC.

This clonotype was seen many times. This chain's CDR3 is CASSYLPQGTGELFF. The CDR3 nucleotides read TGTGCCAGCAGTTACCTCCCACAGGGGACCGGGGAGCTGTTTTTT. This chain connects TRBV6-2 or TRBV6-3 to TRBJ2-2, with 7 bases aligning to TRBD1. Germline V CDR1 and CDR2: MNHEY, SVGEGT. The CDR3 loop spans 15 amino acids. Trimming took 2 bases from V and 5 from J; bases not matched to a gene: 5.

The chain couples TRBV27 to TRBJ1-2; 9 bases agree with TRBD1. This CDR3 is 13 amino acids long. The V gene's germline CDR1 is MNHEY and CDR2 SMNVEV (reference sequence). Germline trimming cut 4 bases from V and 5 bases from J; bases unmatched to any gene: 2. CDR3 in DNA: TGTGCCAGCAGTTACAGGGGGCAATATGGCTACACCTTC. Its protein product is CASSYRGQYGYTF.

The sample holds a few counts of this clonotype. The chain combines TRBV29-1 with TRBJ2-1; 9 nucleotides align to TRBD1. CDR1 and CDR2 (germline): SQVTM, ANQGSEA. V trimming: 7 bases; J trimming: 9 bases; junction bases outside the gene matches: 7. The CDR3 runs 12 residues. The CDR3 protein is CSADRGYGEQFF. The CDR3 region has the DNA TGCAGCGCGGACAGGGGATACGGTGAGCAGTTCTTC.

This clonotype was recorded at least ten times. The chain couples TRBV4-2 to TRBJ1-6; D unresolved. Between the trimmed V and J ends, which lost 1 base and 8 bases, there was a span of 9 bases. Germline V lookup: CDR1 LGHNA, CDR2 YNFKEQ. The CDR3 contains 14 residues. The DNA of the CDR3 is TGTGCCAGCAGCCAAGTCCAGGCCGATTCACCCCTCCACTTT. Amino acids: CASSQVQADSPLHF.

CDR3 amino acids: CASSLAGSVLTF. The CDR3 nucleotides read TGTGCCAGCAGTTTAGCGGGTTCCGTCCTGACTTTC. The rearrangement uses TRBV6-2 or TRBV6-3 and TRBJ2-6; 7 nucleotides align to TRBD2. CDR1 is MNHEY and CDR2 is SVGEGT in the germline V gene. V was clipped by 4 bases and J by 12 bases; unmatched bases: 3. The CDR3 loop spans 12 amino acids.

This clonotype was seen many times. J is TRBJ2-7 and V is TRBV27; D is possibly TRBD1 (6 bases). The CDR3 loop spans 14 amino acids. Trimming removed 6 bases from V and 2 bases from J, with 14 bases in between. CDR1 is MNHEY, CDR2 SMNVEV, per germline (reference sequence). The CDR3 reads CASRARGSPYEQYF. The CDR3 DNA follows: TGTGCCAGCAGGGCAAGGGGGAGTCCCTACGAGCAGTACTTC.

This clonotype has just a few counts. The CDR3 DNA is TGCAGTGCTACAGGTGCATTGCCCGGAAATGAGCAGTTCTTC. Protein sequence: CSATGALPGNEQFF. This chain links TRBV20-1 with TRBJ2-1; D is ambiguous. Trimming pared 4 bases from V and 7 bases from J, leaving 17 bases between. The length of the CDR3 is 14 residues. The germline V gene has CDR1 DFQATT and CDR2 SNEGSKA (reference sequence).

This clonotype was detected a few times. This rearrangement joins TRBV7-3 to TRBJ1-1; possible D gene TRBD1, 5 bases. Germline lookup yields CDR1 SGHTA and CDR2 FQGTGA. This CDR3 is 13 amino acids long. V gave up 3 bases and J gave up 6 bases, with 11 bases separating them. The CDR3 DNA reads as TGTGCCAGCAGCTTCTCAGGGTTAGCTGAAGCTTTCTTT. As protein: CASSFSGLAEAFF.

A few counts support this clonotype. V is TRBV15 and J is TRBJ2-7; no clear D. Germline CDR1 is LNHNV and CDR2 is YYDKDF (reference sequence). Between the trimmed V and J ends, which lost 0 bases and 6 bases, there was a span of 15 bases. This CDR3 is built from 15 residues. The CDR3 is CATSRDAATPGEQYF. Written as DNA, the CDR3 is TGTGCCACCAGCAGAGATGCAGCGACCCCCGGCGAGCAGTACTTC.

This chain uses TRBV2 with TRBJ2-7; 14 bases match TRBD2. The length of the CDR3 is 16 residues. Germline assignment: CDR1 SNHLY and CDR2 FYNNEI. V was pared by 2 bases and J by 5 bases, with 5 bases of the junction left unmatched. CDR3 bases: TGTGCCAGCAGTGAATTGGGACTAGCGGGAGTAGACGAGCAGTACTTC. Protein: CASSELGLAGVDEQYF.

CDR3 nucleotides: TGCAGTGCTTACAGGGGGCCCCTTAACTATGGCTACACCTTC. This encodes CSAYRGPLNYGYTF. This rearrangement joins TRBV20-1 to TRBJ1-2; 9 nucleotides match TRBD1. Unmatched junction bases numbered 5, after V lost 5 bases and J lost 1 base. This CDR3 is 14 amino acids long. Germline CDR1 and CDR2: DFQATT and SNEGSKA (reference sequence).

This clonotype was recorded many times. In nucleotides, the CDR3 is TGTGCCAGCAGTTTACCAGGAGCCAATCAGCCCCAGCATTTT. Residues: CASSLPGANQPQHF. The chain carries TRBV12-3 or TRBV12-4 and TRBJ1-5, with no clear D. V shed 2 bases and J shed 3 bases, with 8 bases lying between them. The CDR3 covers 14 residues.

This clonotype has ten or more counts. This chain connects TRBV20-1 to TRBJ2-3; a possible D gene is TRBD2 (6 bases). The CDR3 spans 12 residues. V lost 3 bases and J 6 bases, leaving 10 bases between the germline ends. The germline V gene encodes CDR1 DFQATT and CDR2 SNEGSKA (reference sequence). DNA for the CDR3: TGCAGTGCTAGTTCGCGGGATGATACGCAGTATTTT. Residues: CSASSRDDTQYF.